Presented here are 3 T cell receptor beta chains from one specimen sequenced in a study of Graves' ophthalmopathy and Graves' hyperthyroidism. From RNA, the CDR3 regions of TCR beta chains were amplified and sequenced. HTBI primers were employed in first-round RT-PCR, then a second-round multiplex PCR followed. TCRdb passed the multiplex PCR reads through MiXCR, listing each CDR3 protein once. Altogether some 520,000 distinct CDR3 sequences are present, 13% to 15% being singletons, with the ten largest covering 9.8%. Material: blood. These receptors were taken from a woman in her thirties with Graves' ophthalmopathy.

In this sample, this clonotype turned up many times. CDR3 residues: CASGWGQGALGYTF. For the CDR3, the DNA is TGTGCTAGTGGTTGGGGACAGGGGGCGCTTGGCTACACCTTC. The chain combines TRBV12-5 with TRBJ1-2, with 12 nucleotides matching TRBD1. The CDR3 is made up of 14 amino acids. In germline, CDR1 is LGHNT, CDR2 FRNRAP. V shed 4 bases, J shed 7 bases, and the junction held 4 bases outside the gene matches.

The table lists this clonotype with a few counts. V gene TRBV11-2 combines with J gene TRBJ2-5; weak D call: TRBD2 (5 bases). V lost 6 bases and J lost 5, with 19 bases in between. This CDR3 contains 15 residues. Germline lookup yields CDR1 SGHAT and CDR2 FQNNGV. CDR3 amino acids: CASSFSKVATETQYF. Written as DNA, the CDR3 is TGTGCCAGCAGTTTTAGTAAAGTAGCGACGGAGACCCAGTACTTC.

This clonotype was counted many times. The chain has TRBV29-1 and TRBJ2-3; TRBD1 matches 9 bases. V dropped 0 bases and J dropped 6; count of bases not matched to a gene: 7. CDR1 SQVTM and CDR2 ANQGSEA come from the germline V gene. The CDR3 spans 15 residues. CDR3 nucleotide sequence: TGCAGCGTTGAAGATCACGGGACAGGGTTCGATACGCAGTATTTT. Residues: CSVEDHGTGFDTQYF.